Here is one TCR beta chain with its context. This sample is drawn from a study of blood T cell repertoires in COVID-19. Study information: T cells, B-cell-depleted T cells, or PBMCs supplied cDNA or gDNA.

TCRdb's copy holds only in-frame clones and misses some; the assay was immunoSEQ multiplex PCR. Of 100,000 to 150,000 clones listed, around 83% were seen once; the top ten hold 2.5% to 3.5%. Seattle-derived patients entered the study during active infection and were followed longitudinally. The CDR3 totals 14 residues. Germline CDR1 and CDR2: ENHRY and SYGVKD. V lost 4 bases to trimming and J lost 4 bases; unmatched junction nucleotides: 5. Sequenced sample: peripheral blood. J is TRBJ2-5 and V is TRBV10-3, with TRBD1 identical over 8 bases. The TCR originated in a woman older than 75 with COVID-19, enrolled during active disease. CDR3: CAISVGQGAETQYF. CDR3 coding DNA: TGTGCCATCAGTGTGGGTCAGGGGGCAGAGACCCAGTACTTC.